A selection of T cell receptor beta chains follows, all from one sample in a study of identical twins. MiXCR, run by TCRdb on the 5' RACE reads, gives a single entry per CDR3 protein. The data show roughly 290,000 distinct CDR3 sequences, with around 8.8% seen just once and less than 2.5% held by the top ten. The same specimen was also included in a second study, on yellow fever vaccine responses in identical twins.

Sequenced sample: memory (CD45RO+) T cells sorted from blood. These receptors originate from a woman under 30 in good health. Both conserved end residues are part of each CDR3. D genes are given only for firm matches. The size of a clone is reported for some rows only, either as once, few or many, or as a class for expanded clones.

V gene	J gene	D gene	clone size	CDR3 length	CDR3 protein	CDR3 DNA
TRBV27	TRBJ2-4	TRBD2	many	16	CASSLTLGLAGNIQYF	TGTGCCAGCAGTTTAACTTTAGGACTAGCGGGAAACATTCAGTACTTC
TRBV12-3/TRBV12-4	TRBJ1-1	-	many	15	CASSPQGTLNTEAFF	TGTGCCAGCAGCCCTCAGGGGACACTGAACACTGAAGCTTTCTTT
TRBV28	TRBJ2-7	TRBD2	many	15	CASSFDSGRAREQYF	TGTGCCAGCAGTTTTGATAGCGGGAGGGCTCGCGAGCAGTACTTC
TRBV20-1	TRBJ2-2	TRBD2	many	16	CSARPGTRASTGELFF	TGCAGTGCTCGTCCCGGGACTAGAGCGAGCACCGGGGAGCTGTTTTTT
TRBV29-1	TRBJ1-4	-	-	13	CSVGRAANEKLFF	TGCAGCGTTGGGCGGGCAGCTAATGAAAAACTGTTTTTT
TRBV5-1	TRBJ2-1	TRBD2	many	14	CASRDQRGRHEQFF	TGCGCCAGCAGGGATCAGCGGGGTCGGCATGAGCAGTTCTTC
TRBV12-3/TRBV12-4	TRBJ1-6	-	many	13	CASSLFRVSPLHF	TGTGCCAGCAGTTTATTCAGGGTTTCACCCCTCCACTTT
TRBV20-1	TRBJ2-7	-	many	16	CSARDPMRQSSYEQYF	TGCAGTGCTAGAGACCCCATGCGGCAAAGCTCCTACGAGCAGTACTTC
TRBV10-3	TRBJ1-2	-	many	16	CAISEPRQTPNYGYTF	TGTGCCATCAGTGAGCCACGACAGACCCCTAACTATGGCTACACCTTC
TRBV5-6	TRBJ1-1	-	few	15	CASSSTYRESAEAFF	TGTGCCAGCAGCTCTACCTACAGGGAGAGCGCTGAAGCTTTCTTT
TRBV29-1	TRBJ2-3	TRBD1	-	16	CSVTSGTGITTDTQYF	TGCAGCGTTACATCCGGGACAGGGATAACCACAGATACGCAGTATTTT
TRBV28	TRBJ1-2	-	-	13	CASNEGWGYGYTF	TGTGCCAGCAACGAGGGCTGGGGGTATGGCTACACCTTC
TRBV6-1	TRBJ1-2	-	-	13	CASSPGQKRGYTF	TGTGCCAGCAGCCCCGGACAGAAACGGGGCTACACCTTC
TRBV14	TRBJ2-6	-	-	15	CASSQGARDTNVLTF	TGTGCCAGCAGCCAAGGCGCCCGGGACACCAACGTCCTGACTTTC
TRBV10-3	TRBJ2-3	TRBD1	many	17	CAIIFPTGQGGTDTQYF	TGTGCCATCATATTCCCCACGGGACAGGGGGGCACAGATACGCAGTATTTT
TRBV5-6	TRBJ2-4	-	few	15	CASSLVGLAKNIQYF	TGTGCCAGCAGCTTGGTAGGGTTAGCCAAAAACATTCAGTACTTC
TRBV28	TRBJ1-6	-	few	15	CASSLMAAYNSPLHF	TGTGCCAGCAGTTTGATGGCCGCCTATAATTCACCCCTCCACTTT
TRBV5-4	TRBJ2-2	-	-	14	CASSPQDYTGELFF	TGTGCCAGCAGCCCGCAGGATTACACCGGGGAGCTGTTTTTT
TRBV5-6	TRBJ1-5	TRBD1	many	14	CASSFGTGNQPQHF	TGTGCCAGCAGCTTCGGGACAGGTAATCAGCCCCAGCATTTT
TRBV5-1	TRBJ2-7	TRBD1	few	16	CASSLPGTGAQGEQYF	TGCGCCAGCAGCTTACCCGGGACAGGGGCCCAAGGCGAGCAGTACTTC
TRBV5-6	TRBJ1-4	-	-	16	CASSSNPGTQREKLFF	TGTGCCAGCAGCTCAAACCCCGGGACACAGCGGGAAAAACTGTTTTTT
TRBV20-1	TRBJ2-5	TRBD2	many	15	CSASSGTSGEETQYF	TGCAGTGCTAGTTCAGGGACTAGCGGGGAAGAGACCCAGTACTTC
TRBV3-1	TRBJ1-4	-	many	14	CASSPTATNEKLFF	TGTGCCAGCAGCCCTACTGCAACTAATGAAAAACTGTTTTTT
TRBV18	TRBJ2-2	-	-	14	CASSPTKWERELFF	TGTGCCAGCTCACCGACTAAGTGGGAACGGGAGCTGTTTTTT
TRBV28	TRBJ2-4	-	few	13	CASSDEARGIQYF	TGTGCCAGCAGTGATGAGGCTAGGGGCATTCAGTACTTC
TRBV24-1	TRBJ2-5	-	many	15	CATSDHTLGGETQYF	TGTGCCACCAGTGACCATACCCTAGGGGGAGAGACCCAGTACTTC
TRBV11-2	TRBJ2-3	TRBD2	many	18	CASSASGFGLAGSGTQYF	TGTGCCAGCAGCGCCTCCGGTTTCGGACTAGCGGGGAGTGGGACGCAGTATTTT
TRBV2	TRBJ2-3	TRBD1	-	12	CASSPQGNTQYF	TGTGCCAGCAGTCCACAGGGGAATACGCAGTATTTT
TRBV11-2	TRBJ2-2	-	-	14	CASSSSRNTGELFF	TGTGCCAGCAGCTCGTCAAGAAACACCGGGGAGCTGTTTTTT
TRBV3-1	TRBJ2-7	-	few	14	CASSQRHGSGEQYF	TGTGCCAGCAGCCAACGACACGGCAGCGGCGAGCAGTACTTC
TRBV5-6	TRBJ1-6	TRBD1	many	15	CASSPGQGARSPLHF	TGTGCCAGCAGCCCGGGACAGGGGGCAAGATCACCCCTCCACTTT
TRBV5-4	TRBJ1-1	-	few	16	CASSPTLLDEQGEAFF	TGTGCCAGCAGCCCTACCCTTTTAGACGAACAGGGTGAAGCTTTCTTT
TRBV24-1	TRBJ2-3	TRBD1	-	15	CATSDRQGSTDTQYF	TGTGCCACCAGTGATCGACAGGGTAGCACAGATACGCAGTATTTT
TRBV12-3/TRBV12-4	TRBJ2-4	-	many	16	CASSLARQLAKNIQYF	TGTGCCAGCAGTTTAGCCAGGCAACTAGCCAAAAACATTCAGTACTTC
TRBV20-1	TRBJ1-1	TRBD1	few	13	CSARQGGEPEAFF	TGCAGTGCTAGGCAAGGGGGCGAGCCTGAAGCTTTCTTT
TRBV18	TRBJ2-1	TRBD2	few	16	CASSRLLAGGNNEQFF	TGTGCCAGCTCACGGTTACTAGCGGGGGGCAACAATGAGCAGTTCTTC
TRBV5-1	TRBJ1-1	TRBD1	many	15	CASSSQGAVGTEAFF	TGCGCCAGCAGCTCGCAGGGGGCTGTAGGCACTGAAGCTTTCTTT
TRBV6-1	TRBJ2-2	TRBD1	-	14	CASSPDRATGELFF	TGTGCCAGCAGTCCCGACAGGGCTACCGGGGAGCTGTTTTTT
TRBV20-1	TRBJ2-1	-	few	13	CSARTEEYNEQFF	TGCAGTGCTAGGACAGAAGAGTACAATGAGCAGTTCTTC
TRBV10-3	TRBJ2-7	TRBD2	many	16	CAISEWASGSSYEQYF	TGTGCCATCAGTGAGTGGGCTAGCGGGAGCTCCTACGAGCAGTACTTC
TRBV18	TRBJ2-5	-	-	13	CASSQAGVETQYF	TGTGCCAGCTCACAGGCAGGGGTTGAGACCCAGTACTTC
TRBV5-6	TRBJ2-7	-	many	14	CASSRIRVSYEQYF	TGTGCCAGCAGCAGGATCAGGGTGTCGTACGAGCAGTACTTC
TRBV15	TRBJ2-2	-	few	15	CATSRPSGLTGELFF	TGTGCCACCAGCCGACCCTCGGGACTTACCGGGGAGCTGTTTTTT
TRBV28	TRBJ2-2	-	-	14	CASSFPRDTGELFF	TGTGCCAGCAGTTTCCCTAGGGACACCGGGGAGCTGTTTTTT
TRBV28	TRBJ1-6	-	-	19	CASSSQARSIFSYNSPLHF	TGTGCCAGCAGTTCCCAGGCCCGGTCTATTTTCTCCTATAATTCACCCCTCCACTTT
TRBV3-1	TRBJ2-3	-	few	14	CASSRSTPIYTQYF	TGTGCCAGCAGCCGATCGACACCAATTTATACGCAGTATTTT
TRBV24-1	TRBJ2-3	-	-	13	CTTSIGSGDTQYF	TGTACCACCAGTATAGGGAGTGGAGATACGCAGTATTTT